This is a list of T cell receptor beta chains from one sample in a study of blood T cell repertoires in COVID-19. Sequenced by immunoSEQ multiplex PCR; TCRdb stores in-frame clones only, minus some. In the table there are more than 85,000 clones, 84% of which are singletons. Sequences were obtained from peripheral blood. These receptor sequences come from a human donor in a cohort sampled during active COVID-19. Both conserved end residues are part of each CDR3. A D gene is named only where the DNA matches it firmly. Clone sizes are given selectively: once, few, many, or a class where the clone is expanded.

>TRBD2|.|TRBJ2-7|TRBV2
CASSEERGPPYEQYF
TGTGCCAGCAGTGAGGAGCGGGGGCCCCCCTACGAGCAGTACTTC
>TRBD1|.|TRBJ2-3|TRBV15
CATSSRQGRDTQYF
TGTGCCACCAGCAGCCGACAGGGCCGCGATACGCAGTATTTT
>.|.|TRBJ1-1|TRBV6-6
CASTYSWAGLNTEAFF
TGTGCCAGCACTTACTCTTGGGCAGGGTTGAACACTGAAGCTTTCTTT
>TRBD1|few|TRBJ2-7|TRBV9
CASSVGGRGHYEQYF
TGTGCCAGCAGCGTAGGAGGCAGGGGGCACTACGAGCAGTACTTC
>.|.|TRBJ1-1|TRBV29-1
CSVREESRQTAEAFF
TGCAGCGTCCGGGAGGAGTCACGACAGACCGCTGAAGCTTTCTTT
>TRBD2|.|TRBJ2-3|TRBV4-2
CASSQDYRGGRGDTQYF
TGTGCCAGCAGCCAAGATTATCGGGGGGGGCGAGGAGATACGCAGTATTTT
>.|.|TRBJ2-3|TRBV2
CASSEGRGATDTQYF
TGTGCCAGCAGTGAGGGGCGGGGTGCAACAGATACGCAGTATTTT
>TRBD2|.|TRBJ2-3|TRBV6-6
CASSTKRGGRTDTQYF
TGTGCCAGCAGTACCAAGCGGGGGGGCCGCACAGATACGCAGTATTTT
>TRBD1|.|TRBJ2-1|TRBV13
CASSSSSGDRGYNEQFF
TGTGCCAGCAGCTCTTCGAGCGGGGACAGGGGATACAATGAGCAGTTCTTC
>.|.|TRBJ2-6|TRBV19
CASSTAGSGGANVLTF
TGTGCCAGTAGTACCGCAGGTTCAGGTGGGGCCAACGTCCTGACTTTC
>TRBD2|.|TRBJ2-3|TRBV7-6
CASSQNSGGMTDTQYF
TGTGCCAGCAGCCAAAATAGCGGGGGAATGACAGATACGCAGTATTTT
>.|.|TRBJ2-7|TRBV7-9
CASSLAGPYEQYF
TGTGCCAGCAGCTTAGCGGGGCCTTACGAGCAGTACTTC
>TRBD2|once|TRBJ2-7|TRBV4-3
CASSHGTSGLKGDEQYF
TGCGCCAGCAGCCATGGGACTAGCGGGCTTAAGGGCGACGAGCAGTACTTC